Listed here is a single T cell receptor beta chain. Its antigen is not identified. Looked up from germline, CDR1 is SNHLY and CDR2 is FYNNEI. The ends were cut back, 7 bases at V and 3 bases at J, with 10 bases in the middle. This CDR3 contains 12 residues. Only in-frame clones appear in the TCRdb table, and some are missing; sequencing was by immunoSEQ multiplex PCR. The top ten clones hold approximately 1.5% of a sample with approximately 980,000 clones, around 80% of them seen once. These data belong to a study of shared clonotypes between healthy human individuals. In the study overall: Researchers assigned three CD4 naive, three CD4 memory, two CD8 naive and one CD8 memory plate to each donor. Findings and limits, study-wide: Clonotype sharing across four donors was observed for 4% to 6.5% of naive CD4 clonotypes.

Material: memory CD4+ T cells sorted from blood. Subset described: CD45RA-negative fraction. The clonotype originates from a man in his late teens or twenties in good health. The chain links TRBV2 to TRBJ2-7; a possible D gene is TRBD1 (6 bases). The DNA of the CDR3 is TGTGCCAGCAAGCCACAGGGCTACGAGCAGTACTTC. Its translation is CASKPQGYEQYF.